This TCR beta chain emerged from a study of CD8+ T cells in alopecia areata. Whole-study context: A 6-month period off drug followed tofacitinib, which lasted 6 to 18 months.

Overall study findings and caveats: Scalp lesions, especially in alopecia totalis/universalis, had higher clonality than normal scalp. Sequence data from scalp samples additionally include resident alphabeta T cells of normal skin.

Sorting separated CD4+ and CD8+ T cells out of PBMCs. Comments on this clone: The antigen is not known.

Following extraction, RNA underwent reverse transcription to cDNA, which served as the sequencing template. Using immunoSEQ multiplex PCR, the repertoire was profiled, and TCRdb retains in-frame clones only, with some absent. Among about 150,000 clones, about 50% were seen once, and the ten largest hold 15% to 20%. This sequence originates from a human donor with alopecia areata. The sequencing here drew on CD8+ T cells sorted from blood, taken at week 0.

CDR3 amino acids: CASSSREGYYGYTF. CDR3 in DNA: TGTGCCAGCAGTTCCCGCGAGGGTTACTATGGCTACACCTTC. The chain has TRBV27 and TRBJ1-2; no clear D gene. The length of the CDR3 is 14 residues. V lost 4 bases to trimming and J lost 3 bases, with 12 bases between them. The V gene's germline CDR1 is MNHEY and CDR2 SMNVEV (reference sequence).